The 30 T cell receptor beta chains in this list originate from one sample, sequenced in a study of neoadjuvant anti-PD-1 for oral cavity cancer. Assay: immunoSEQ multiplex PCR; the TCRdb copy retains only in-frame clones and omits some. The sample holds about 72,000 clones, about 85% seen once. Time point denoted: after neoadjuvant nivolumab, at surgical resection. The source material was PBMCs, sampled after nivolumab (anti-PD-1) treatment. The source is a person aged 40-85 years with oral cavity squamous cell carcinoma.

The chain couples TRBV7-2 to TRBJ2-1, with no clear D. V was pared by 5 bases and J by 12 bases, with 17 bases between. This CDR3 has 13 amino acids. CDR1 is SGHTA, CDR2 FQGNSA, per germline. The CDR3: CASSPEAALGQFF. The CDR3, as DNA: TGTGCCAGCAGCCCCGAGGCAGCGCTGGGGCAGTTCTTC.

The J gene is TRBJ1-5, the V gene TRBV19; TRBD1 agrees at 7 bases. CDR1 LNHDA and CDR2 SQIVND come from the germline V gene (reference sequence). CDR3 length: 16 amino acids. V gave up 1 base and J gave up 0 bases; unmatched junction bases: 3. CDR3: CASSIGNRGSNQPQHF. The DNA of the CDR3 is TGTGCCAGTAGTATAGGAAACAGGGGTAGCAATCAGCCCCAGCATTTT. Together with reference TRBV19 and TRBJ1-5, the CDR3 gives the full variable domain: DGGITQSPKYLFRKEGQNVTLSCEQNLNHDAMYWYRQDPGQGLRLIYYSQIVNDFQKGDIAEGYSVSREKKESFPLTVTSAQKNPTAFYLCASSIGNRGSNQPQHFGDGTRLSIL.

This rearrangement joins TRBV29-1 to TRBJ2-5; D gene ambiguous. This CDR3 region has 13 residues. V lost 4 bases and J 2 bases, leaving 11 bases between the germline ends. Germline CDR1 and CDR2: SQVTM and ANQGSEA. The CDR3 here is CSVVRHGQETQYF. The CDR3 nucleotides read TGCAGCGTTGTTCGACACGGGCAAGAGACCCAGTACTTC.

The rearrangement uses TRBV5-1 and TRBJ2-1; the D gene could be TRBD1 or TRBD2 (5 bases each). The CDR3 runs 16 residues. V lost 0 bases and J lost 4, with 14 bases in between. Germline V gene lookup returns CDR1 SGHRS and CDR2 YFSETQ. CDR3 sequence reads: CASSLVAGTAYNEQFF. The CDR3 DNA is TGCGCCAGCAGCTTGGTTGCCGGGACGGCTTACAATGAGCAGTTCTTC.

The chain carries TRBV7-2 and TRBJ2-6; 7 bases fit TRBD1. Germline V lookup: CDR1 SGHTA, CDR2 FQGNSA. With 6 bases clipped from V and 3 bases from J, the junction kept 5 bases outside the gene matches. This CDR3 spans 15 amino acids. The CDR3 region has the DNA TGTGCCAGCAGGCGGACAGGAGGTGGGGCCAACGTCCTGACTTTC. This gives the protein CASRRTGGGANVLTF.

The V call is TRBV2, the J call TRBJ2-3; the match to TRBD2 covers 15 bases. Unmatched junction bases numbered 7, after V lost 6 bases and J lost 0 bases. The CDR3 covers 18 residues. Germline values: CDR1 SNHLY, CDR2 FYNNEI. The CDR3 spells CASRAGTSGRTSTDTQYF. The CDR3 DNA is TGTGCCAGCAGGGCCGGGACTAGCGGGAGGACTAGCACAGATACGCAGTATTTT.

This chain links TRBV7-6 with TRBJ2-7; 12 bases map to TRBD2. The CDR3 spans 17 residues. From germline, CDR1 is SGHVS and CDR2 FNYEAQ. Trimming removed 0 bases from V and 5 bases from J; junction bases left unmatched: 8. The CDR3 protein is CASSLALTSGSSDEQYF. The DNA of the CDR3 is TGTGCCAGCAGCTTAGCTCTGACTAGCGGGAGTTCCGACGAGCAGTACTTC.

The chain recombines TRBV11-3 with TRBJ2-7; D might be TRBD1 or TRBD2, each matching 6 bases. Trimming removed 5 bases from V and 7 bases from J, with 12 bases in between. The V gene's germline CDR1 is SGHNT and CDR2 YENEEA. The CDR3 covers 12 residues. For the CDR3, the DNA is TGTGCCAGCAGCCCCGGAGGGGGGGAGCAGTACTTC. It translates to CASSPGGGEQYF.

The chain employs TRBV10-2 and TRBJ2-3; 7 nucleotides line up with TRBD2. This CDR3 has 13 residues. Germline V gene lookup returns CDR1 WSHSY and CDR2 SAAADI. Losses at the gene ends were 3 bases for V and 9 bases for J; bases not matched to a gene: 6. The CDR3 DNA sequence: TGCGCCAGCAGTGACCCCAGCGGGACGACGCAGTATTTT. This gives the protein CASSDPSGTTQYF.

The chain employs TRBV10-3 and TRBJ1-2, with 11 bases lining up with TRBD1. The germline gives CDR1 ENHRY, CDR2 SYGVKD. V lost 3 bases to trimming and J lost 8 bases; unmatched junction nucleotides: 8. This CDR3 has 15 amino acids. The CDR3 loop reads CAISDQGQGALGYTF. CDR3 bases: TGTGCCATCAGTGACCAAGGACAGGGGGCGCTGGGCTACACCTTC.

This clone was observed a single time. The gene calls are TRBV15 and TRBJ2-7; D possibly corresponds to TRBD2 (6 bases). V was cut by 5 bases and J by 6 bases, with 14 bases left in between. The CDR3 runs to 13 residues. Germline CDR1 reads LNHNV; CDR2 reads YYDKDF (reference sequence). The CDR3 DNA sequence: TGTGCCACCAGCGCTGAAGGCGGGGCCGAGCAGTACTTC. Residues: CATSAEGGAEQYF.

J is TRBJ2-2 and V is TRBV4-1; a weak D match, TRBD2 (6 bases). Germline CDR1 reads MGHRA; CDR2 reads YSYEKL. The CDR3 runs 18 residues. The V end was cut by 0 bases, the J end by 2 bases, with 16 bases between. CDR3: CASSQEFWASANTGELFF. CDR3 sequence (DNA): TGCGCCAGCAGCCAAGAATTTTGGGCTAGCGCAAACACCGGGGAGCTGTTTTTT.

The rearrangement uses TRBV6-5 and TRBJ2-5, with unresolved D. The CDR3 has 14 residues. Germline CDR1 is MNHEY and CDR2 is SVGAGI. V shed 0 bases and J shed 5 bases, with 10 bases lying between them. The CDR3 bases are TGTGCCAGCAGTTACTCGAGCCCTTTGGAGACCCAGTACTTC. It translates to CASSYSSPLETQYF.

The V and J genes are TRBV14 and TRBJ1-2; possible D gene TRBD1, 6 bases. Germline CDR1 and CDR2: SGHDN and FVKESK. The CDR3 extends over 15 amino acids. The V end was cut by 4 bases, the J end by 4 bases, with 16 bases between. The CDR3 DNA reads TGTGCCAGCAGCCCAAACAGGGAAGGAGGCTATGGCTACACCTTC. It is translated as CASSPNREGGYGYTF.

The V gene is TRBV5-1, the J gene TRBJ2-1, with 7 positions matching TRBD1. With 1 base clipped from V and 8 bases from J, the junction kept 9 bases outside the gene matches. Germline V lookup: CDR1 SGHRS, CDR2 YFSETQ. This CDR3 region has 15 residues. The CDR3 protein is CASSLKGGAGDEQFF. The DNA for the CDR3 is TGCGCCAGCAGCTTGAAAGGGGGCGCAGGGGATGAGCAGTTCTTC.

The V gene is TRBV7-3, the J gene TRBJ2-3; the match to TRBD2 covers 16 bases. CDR1 and CDR2 (germline): SGHTA, FQGTGA. With V trimmed by 4 bases and J by 10 bases, 5 bases remained unmatched. The CDR3 spans 15 residues. The CDR3 here is CASSSGTSGRAAQYF. The CDR3 region has the DNA TGTGCCAGCAGCTCCGGGACTAGCGGGAGGGCGGCGCAGTATTTT.

The rearrangement joins TRBV5-1 to TRBJ2-1, with a possible D match to TRBD1 (5 bases). The CDR3 runs 15 residues. The V and J ends lost 4 bases and 4 bases respectively, with 15 bases between them. Germline V gene data show CDR1 as SGHRS and CDR2 as YFSETQ. DNA of the CDR3: TGCGCCAGCAGCAAGGACACAACTTCTTACAATGAGCAGTTCTTC. Its translation: CASSKDTTSYNEQFF.

The chain employs TRBV19 and TRBJ1-5; TRBD1 might be the D (5 bases). Germline lookup yields CDR1 LNHDA and CDR2 SQIVND (reference sequence). This CDR3 has 19 amino acids. V gave up 0 bases and J gave up 0 bases, with 18 bases separating them. The CDR3 nucleotides are TGTGCCAGTAGTATAGACCCCCGGCAGGGACGGAATAGCAATCAGCCCCAGCATTTT. This translates into CASSIDPRQGRNSNQPQHF.

The chain joins TRBV14 to TRBJ2-1, with D tentatively TRBD1 or TRBD2 (5 bases each). V gave up 4 bases and J gave up 15 bases, with 13 bases separating them. Germline CDR1 is SGHDN and CDR2 is FVKESK. This CDR3 has 11 residues. CDR3 DNA: TGTGCCAGCAGCCTCCGGGACCAACGGTTCTTC. As protein: CASSLRDQRFF. Full variable domain (remainder filled in from reference TRBV14 and TRBJ2-1): EAGVTQFPSHSVIEKGQTVTLRCDPISGHDNLYWYRRVMGKEIKFLLHFVKESKQDESGMPNNRFLAERTGGTYSTLKVQPAELEDSGVYFCASSLRDQRFFGPGTRLTVL.

This chain joins TRBV28 and TRBJ1-1; D perhaps matches TRBD1 (6 bases). V lost 7 bases to trimming and J lost 4 bases, with 7 bases between them. The CDR3 extends over 11 amino acids. Germline V CDR1 and CDR2: MDHEN, SYDVKM. CDR3 sequence: CASTGVTEAFF. The CDR3 bases are TGTGCCAGCACAGGGGTCACTGAAGCTTTCTTT.

The chain uses TRBV29-1 and TRBJ1-2, with TRBD1 matching 10 bases. The CDR3 is made up of 14 amino acids. Per the germline V gene, CDR1 is SQVTM and CDR2 is ANQGSEA. Germline trimming cut 6 bases from V and 2 bases from J; bases unmatched to any gene: 6. The CDR3: CSVLPGQGNYGYTF. The CDR3 DNA sequence: TGCAGCGTCTTACCGGGACAGGGGAACTATGGCTACACCTTC. Complete variable domain (other parts from reference TRBV29-1 and TRBJ1-2): SAVISQKPSRDICQRGTSLTIQCQVDSQVTMMFWYRQQPGQSLTLIATANQGSEATYESGFVIDKFPISRPNLTFSTLTVSNMSPEDSSIYLCSVLPGQGNYGYTFGSGTRLTVV.

The chain employs TRBV7-9 and TRBJ1-2, with D perhaps TRBD1 (6 bases). The CDR3 totals 14 residues. Germline lookup yields CDR1 SEHNR and CDR2 FQNEAQ (reference sequence). With 1 base removed from V and 0 bases from J, the gap between germline ends came to 6 bases. The CDR3 is CASSLGTANYGYTF. The DNA of the CDR3 is TGTGCCAGCAGCTTAGGGACAGCTAACTATGGCTACACCTTC.

The genes are TRBV30 and TRBJ1-5, with 7 bases identical to TRBD1. Germline CDR1 GTSNPN, CDR2 SVGIG (reference sequence). V dropped 1 base and J dropped 8; count of bases not matched to a gene: 8. The CDR3 has 14 amino acids. This chain's CDR3 is CAWSGQGGKEPQHF. The DNA for the CDR3 is TGTGCCTGGAGTGGACAGGGAGGTAAGGAGCCCCAGCATTTT.

The rearrangement uses TRBV7-9 and TRBJ1-4; D unresolved. CDR1 is SEHNR, CDR2 FQNEAQ, per germline (reference sequence). The germline V and J ends were trimmed by 10 bases and 3 bases, with 12 bases remaining between them. This CDR3 has 13 amino acids. CDR3 nucleotides: TGTGCCACTCAAGAGGGAGCTAATGAAAAACTGTTTTTT. Translated: CATQEGANEKLFF.

The chain links TRBV7-3 to TRBJ1-5, with 7 bases matching TRBD1. The CDR3 length is 15 residues. Germline loops: CDR1 SGHTA, CDR2 FQGTGA. V dropped 5 bases and J dropped 7; count of bases not matched to a gene: 11. The CDR3 region is CASSLETGVEQPQHF. In DNA, the CDR3 is TGTGCCAGCAGCCTCGAAACAGGGGTTGAACAGCCCCAGCATTTT. Drawing the rest from reference TRBV7-3 and TRBJ1-5, the complete variable domain is GAGVSQTPSNKVTEKGKYVELRCDPISGHTALYWYRQSLGQGPEFLIYFQGTGAADDSGLPNDRFFAVRPEGSVSTLKIQRTERGDSAVYLCASSLETGVEQPQHFGDGTRLSIL.

The genes are TRBV13 and TRBJ2-7; TRBD1 matches at 7 bases. This CDR3 contains 15 residues. CDR1 is PRHDT, CDR2 FYEKMQ, per germline (reference sequence). V shed 3 bases, J shed 3 bases, and the junction held 8 bases outside the gene matches. The CDR3 is CASSLTQGSGYEQYF. CDR3 bases: TGTGCCAGCAGCTTGACACAGGGGTCGGGCTACGAGCAGTACTTC.

V gene TRBV10-3 combines with J gene TRBJ1-2; D not resolved. The CDR3 loop spans 13 amino acids. The germline CDR1 and CDR2 sequences are ENHRY and SYGVKD. The ends were cut back, 7 bases at V and 8 bases at J, with 17 bases in the middle. CDR3 sequence: CAINSAGPPGYTF. The CDR3 bases are TGTGCCATCAATTCGGCAGGCCCCCCGGGCTACACCTTC.

The chain is built from TRBV29-1 and TRBJ2-1; no firm D call. V lost 3 bases and J 7 bases, leaving 10 bases between the germline ends. The CDR3 extends over 12 amino acids. The germline V gene has CDR1 SQVTM and CDR2 ANQGSEA. CDR3 in amino acids: CSVDNPGNEQFF. The CDR3 nucleotides are TGCAGCGTTGATAACCCTGGGAATGAGCAGTTCTTC.

The V call is TRBV4-2, the J call TRBJ2-7; D is uncertain. The CDR3 covers 14 residues. V was cut by 1 base and J by 0 bases, with 7 bases left in between. CDR1 and CDR2 from the germline V gene are LGHNA and YNFKEQ. The DNA of the CDR3 is TGTGCCAGCAGCCAAGTCGAGGACTCCTACGAGCAGTACTTC. It is translated as CASSQVEDSYEQYF.

The CDR3 DNA sequence: TGTGCCAGCAGTGAACCAGGACTAGCGGGAGGCAATTACAATGAGCAGTTCTTC. It translates to CASSEPGLAGGNYNEQFF. The V call is TRBV2, the J call TRBJ2-1, with 14 positions matching TRBD2. The CDR3 loop spans 18 amino acids. Germline V gives CDR1 SNHLY, CDR2 FYNNEI. V dropped 2 bases and J dropped 4; count of bases not matched to a gene: 7.